These 27 T cell receptor beta chains originate from one sample sequenced in a study of Tregs in tolerant kidney transplant recipients. Sequencing used immunoSEQ multiplex PCR; TCRdb keeps in-frame clones, though not all of them. The table has about 20,000 clones, roughly four fifths seen once. Sequencing was done on a sample of Tregs from blood. Receptors originate from a human donor in good health.

The chain recombines TRBV7-2 with TRBJ1-6; TRBD1 matches at 7 bases. V shed 5 bases, J shed 10 bases, and the junction held 5 bases outside the gene matches. The germline V gene encodes CDR1 SGHTA and CDR2 FQGNSA. There are 13 residues in the CDR3. The CDR3 spells CASSHQGGSPLHF. The CDR3 DNA is TGTGCCAGCAGCCATCAGGGGGGCTCACCCCTCCACTTT.

V usage is TRBV5-6 and J usage is TRBJ2-7, with 14 nucleotides matching TRBD2. In germline, CDR1 is SGHDT, CDR2 YYEEEE. The junction had 7 bases not matched to a gene; V was cut back by 4 bases and J by 1 base. The CDR3 has 17 residues. For the CDR3, the DNA is TGTGCCAGCAGCACGCCGGGACTAGCGGGGGCTTCCTACGAGCAGTACTTC. This codes for CASSTPGLAGASYEQYF.

CDR3 sequence: CASSKGVRGSYEQYF. CDR3 sequence (DNA): TGTGCCAGTAGTAAGGGGGTGCGGGGGAGCTACGAGCAGTACTTC. V gene TRBV19 combines with J gene TRBJ2-7, with D maybe TRBD2 (7 bases). Deletions cut 4 bases from V and 3 bases from J, with 16 bases between. Germline lookup yields CDR1 LNHDA and CDR2 SQIVND (reference sequence). The CDR3 totals 15 residues.

The chain combines TRBV7-3 with TRBJ1-1; D is possibly TRBD1 (5 bases). The CDR3 extends over 13 amino acids. From germline, CDR1 is SGHTA and CDR2 FQGTGA. V was shortened by 5 bases and J by 7 bases, with 14 bases between the two germline ends. CDR3 sequence reads: CASSRAGRGEAFF. The CDR3 bases are TGTGCCAGCAGCCGGGCCGGGAGGGGTGAAGCTTTCTTT.

CDR3 region: CASSLDPTASGLYYNEQFF. In DNA, the CDR3 is TGTGCCAGCAGCTTAGATCCGACGGCTAGCGGGTTATACTACAATGAGCAGTTCTTC. The J gene is TRBJ2-1, the V gene TRBV11-2, with TRBD2 matching over 8 bases. Trimming took 0 bases from V and 3 from J; bases not matched to a gene: 13. The germline gives CDR1 SGHAT, CDR2 FQNNGV. This CDR3 contains 19 residues.

This clone was seen only once. The V call is TRBV7-8, the J call TRBJ2-7; 11 bases are shared with TRBD2. CDR3 length: 15 residues. V trimming: 3 bases; J trimming: 2 bases; junction bases outside the gene matches: 3. Germline V lookup: CDR1 SGHVS, CDR2 FQNEAQ. The CDR3, as DNA: TGTGCCAGCAGCTTCTTAGCGGGAGGGCCCTACGAGCAGTACTTC. This encodes CASSFLAGGPYEQYF.

DNA for the CDR3: TGCAGCGTTGACGCTGGGGCCAACGTCCTGACTTTC. Translation gives CSVDAGANVLTF. The chain uses TRBV29-1 and TRBJ2-6; D unclear. From germline, CDR1 is SQVTM and CDR2 ANQGSEA. The CDR3 spans 12 residues. Deletions cut 3 bases from V and 2 bases from J, with 2 bases between.

The chain uses TRBV5-6 and TRBJ2-3, with D unresolved. The CDR3 covers 15 residues. V lost 3 bases to trimming and J lost 0 bases, with 11 bases between them. The germline V gene has CDR1 SGHDT and CDR2 YYEEEE. In DNA, the CDR3 is TGTGCCAGCAGCTGGGCCTTGACTAGCACAGATACGCAGTATTTT. The encoded protein is CASSWALTSTDTQYF. Complete variable domain (other parts from reference TRBV5-6 and TRBJ2-3): DAGVTQSPTHLIKTRGQQVTLRCSPKSGHDTVSWYQQALGQGPQFIFQYYEEEERQRGNFPDRFSGHQFPNYSSELNVNALLLGDSALYLCASSWALTSTDTQYFGPGTRLTVL.

The chain recombines TRBV6-5 with TRBJ2-1, with D perhaps matching TRBD2 (5 bases). The CDR3 is made up of 11 amino acids. Trimming removed 6 bases at V and 9 bases at J, with 9 bases between. The germline V gene has CDR1 MNHEY and CDR2 SVGAGI. CDR3 coding DNA: TGTGCCAGCAGCTCGGCGGGTGAGCAGTTCTTC. Translating it yields CASSSAGEQFF.

This chain links TRBV2 with TRBJ2-5, with 11 positions matching TRBD2. V lost 5 bases to trimming and J lost 5 bases; unmatched junction nucleotides: 13. There are 17 residues in the CDR3. Germline values: CDR1 SNHLY, CDR2 FYNNEI. CDR3 bases: TGTGCCAGCAGTTGGGATCTATTAGCGGGGGGGCGTGAGACCCAGTACTTC. Translation: CASSWDLLAGGRETQYF.

This chain joins TRBV5-4 and TRBJ1-3, with TRBD1 matching 11 bases. Per the germline V gene, CDR1 is SGHNT and CDR2 is YYREEE (reference sequence). Losses at the gene ends were 4 bases for V and 1 base for J; bases not matched to a gene: 7. CDR3 size: 17 residues. In DNA form, the CDR3 reads TGTGCCAGCAGCCGTGGACAGGGGGCATTGTCTGGAAACACCATATATTTT. Amino acids: CASSRGQGALSGNTIYF.

This CDR3 reads CASSLVPRGQPNTEAFF. The CDR3 DNA reads as TGTGCCAGCAGCTTGGTTCCACGGGGACAGCCGAACACTGAAGCTTTCTTT. This rearrangement joins TRBV7-2 to TRBJ1-1, with 7 bases lining up with TRBD1. V lost 3 bases and J lost 1; bases outside the gene matches: 11. The CDR3 length is 17 residues. Germline CDR1 SGHTA, CDR2 FQGNSA.

J is TRBJ2-2 and V is TRBV7-2, with D unresolved. CDR1 SGHTA and CDR2 FQGNSA come from the germline V gene. This CDR3 contains 12 residues. V gave up 4 bases and J gave up 8 bases, with 8 bases separating them. CDR3 in amino acids: CASSSLRGELFF. The CDR3 region has the DNA TGTGCCAGCAGCTCCTTAAGGGGGGAGCTGTTTTTT.

The chain uses TRBV19 and TRBJ1-1, with a possible D match to TRBD1 (5 bases). This CDR3 is 14 amino acids long. V lost 3 bases and J lost 1, with 9 bases in between. Looked up from germline, CDR1 is LNHDA and CDR2 is SQIVND (reference sequence). This CDR3 reads CASSIGASNTEAFF. The CDR3 DNA reads as TGTGCCAGTAGTATTGGGGCCTCGAACACTGAAGCTTTCTTT.

The chain joins TRBV11-3 to TRBJ1-2; weak D call: TRBD1 (6 bases). This CDR3 contains 14 residues. CDR1 is SGHNT and CDR2 is YENEEA in the germline V gene. The V and J ends lost 6 bases and 5 bases respectively, with 16 bases between them. The CDR3 region is CASSPGHSSYGYTF. CDR3 coding DNA: TGTGCCAGCAGTCCGGGACACTCCTCGTATGGCTACACCTTC.

This chain connects TRBV6-4 to TRBJ2-7; tentative D call: TRBD2 (6 bases). V dropped 2 bases and J dropped 10 bases, with 15 bases sitting between them. This CDR3 has 13 residues. CDR1 and CDR2 (germline): MRHNA, SNTAGT. The CDR3 protein is CASSDRLGGLQYF. CDR3 DNA: TGTGCCAGCAGTGACCGGTTGGGGGGACTCCAGTACTTC.

This clone was picked up one time. V usage is TRBV19 and J usage is TRBJ2-5; possibly TRBD2 for D (5 bases). Germline CDR1 is LNHDA and CDR2 is SQIVND (reference sequence). The CDR3 length is 14 residues. Trimming removed 3 bases from V and 4 bases from J, with 12 bases in between. The CDR3 loop reads CASSMEAALETQYF. CDR3 DNA: TGTGCCAGTAGTATGGAGGCGGCATTAGAGACCCAGTACTTC. The full variable domain, completed using reference TRBV19 and TRBJ2-5, is DGGITQSPKYLFRKEGQNVTLSCEQNLNHDAMYWYRQDPGQGLRLIYYSQIVNDFQKGDIAEGYSVSREKKESFPLTVTSAQKNPTAFYLCASSMEAALETQYFGPGTRLLVL.

The V call is TRBV5-1, the J call TRBJ2-2, with D hard to call. Germline loops: CDR1 SGHRS, CDR2 YFSETQ. V lost 3 bases, J lost 2 bases, and 5 bases lay in between. This CDR3 is 13 amino acids long. CDR3 DNA: TGCGCCAGCAGCTGGATTAACACCGGGGAGCTGTTTTTT. It specifies CASSWINTGELFF. The full variable domain, with the rest looked up from reference TRBV5-1 and TRBJ2-2, is KAGVTQTPRYLIKTRGQQVTLSCSPISGHRSVSWYQQTPGQGLQFLFEYFSETQRNKGNFPGRFSGRQFSNSRSEMNVSTLELGDSALYLCASSWINTGELFFGEGSRLTVL.

The chain employs TRBV7-9 and TRBJ1-2; a weak D match, TRBD1 (5 bases). Trimming left V 1 base short and J 9 bases short, with 9 bases between. Germline V lookup: CDR1 SEHNR, CDR2 FQNEAQ (reference sequence). The CDR3 loop spans 12 amino acids. For the CDR3, the DNA is TGTGCCAGCAGCTTAGTCGGGGCCCGCTACACCTTC. This gives the protein CASSLVGARYTF.

This clone came up once. The V gene is TRBV14, the J gene TRBJ1-5, with D tentatively TRBD1 (5 bases). V lost 1 base and J 1 base, leaving 14 bases between the germline ends. Per the germline V gene, CDR1 is SGHDN and CDR2 is FVKESK. This CDR3 spans 17 amino acids. CDR3 protein: CASSQGDQHPSNQPQHF. CDR3 coding DNA: TGTGCCAGCAGCCAAGGGGACCAACACCCAAGCAATCAGCCCCAGCATTTT.

The chain's CDR3 is CASSFWQGPLETQYF. In DNA, the CDR3 is TGTGCCAGCAGCTTTTGGCAGGGCCCCTTGGAGACCCAGTACTTC. The chain uses TRBV7-8 and TRBJ2-5, with a weak D call TRBD1 (5 bases). Germline CDR1 SGHVS, CDR2 FQNEAQ. This CDR3 has 15 amino acids. Trimming took off 3 bases at V and 5 bases at J, with 16 bases between the two ends.

The J gene is TRBJ2-5, the V gene TRBV19; the D gene could be TRBD1 or TRBD2 (6 bases each). CDR1 and CDR2 (germline): LNHDA, SQIVND (reference sequence). Trimming removed 4 bases at V and 2 bases at J, with 11 bases between. The CDR3 is 14 residues long. CDR3 bases: TGTGCCAGTAGTAAGGGGGGTAGGCAAGAGACCCAGTACTTC. It yields the protein CASSKGGRQETQYF.

This rearrangement joins TRBV2 to TRBJ1-1, with no clear D. The CDR3 is 13 amino acids. Germline CDR1 and CDR2: SNHLY and FYNNEI. The germline V and J ends were trimmed by 7 bases and 2 bases, with 11 bases remaining between them. This chain's CDR3 is CASTLWGNTEAFF. In nucleotides, the CDR3 is TGTGCCAGCACTCTTTGGGGAAACACTGAAGCTTTCTTT.

The J gene is TRBJ1-2, the V gene TRBV28; 7 positions match TRBD1. The CDR3 sequence is 14 residues long. Looked up from germline, CDR1 is MDHEN and CDR2 is SYDVKM. The ends lost 2 bases at V and 8 bases at J; junction bases unmatched: 8. CDR3 in amino acids: CASSLDRVARGYTF. Here the CDR3 DNA reads TGTGCCAGCAGTTTAGACAGGGTGGCAAGGGGCTACACCTTC.

J is TRBJ2-1 and V is TRBV27; possibly TRBD1 for D (5 bases). CDR1 and CDR2 (germline): MNHEY, SMNVEV (reference sequence). V lost 5 bases to trimming and J lost 0 bases, with 20 bases between them. The CDR3 covers 18 residues. For the CDR3, the DNA is TGTGCCAGCAGTCCTACCCAGGGCTTCGGACCCTCCTACAATGAGCAGTTCTTC. Translation: CASSPTQGFGPSYNEQFF.

The J gene is TRBJ1-2, the V gene TRBV4-3, with D possibly being TRBD1 (6 bases). The CDR3 runs to 16 residues. Germline CDR1 reads LGHNA; CDR2 reads YSLEER. The germline V and J ends were trimmed by 3 bases and 7 bases, with 21 bases remaining between them. CDR3: CASSQAVKQGTGGYTF. The CDR3 DNA is TGCGCCAGCAGCCAGGCCGTAAAACAGGGTACGGGTGGCTACACCTTC.

The CDR3 reads CAIRTGTSGPYEQYF. For the CDR3, the DNA is TGTGCCATCAGGACCGGGACTAGCGGACCCTACGAGCAGTACTTC. V gene TRBV10-3 combines with J gene TRBJ2-7; 11 positions agree with TRBD2. V gave up 6 bases and J gave up 2 bases; unmatched junction bases: 6. Germline CDR1 is ENHRY and CDR2 is SYGVKD. The CDR3 spans 15 residues.